This T cell receptor beta chain was obtained from a study of breast tumors, draining lymph nodes, adjacent tissues. This clonotype was recorded many times. The antigen remains unidentified. General study findings and limits: Tumor TCR diversity was below lymph nodes but above nontumor tissue. Findings are consistent with lymph node origin and intratumoral expansion of most tumor T cells. The lymph node origin of tumor T cells was framed as consistent with a hypothesis, not demonstrated. Luminal-like breast cancer showed significantly higher tumor–nontumor repertoire similarity than basal-like.

Via MiXCR, TCRdb re-called the multiplex PCR reads, giving one row per CDR3 protein. The table shows approximately 200,000 distinct CDR3 sequences, with approximately 33% occurring only once. The CDR3 sequence is 12 residues long. Germline lookup yields CDR1 SGHRS and CDR2 YFSETQ. V lost 1 base and J lost 7; bases outside the gene matches: 1. Axillary draining lymph nodes of breast cancer patients supplied the node samples. The V and J genes are TRBV5-1 and TRBJ1-2, with 7 positions matching TRBD1. This TCR was sampled from a female donor with breast cancer. Some clones in this sample may be carry-over from other donors' samples. The specimen sequenced was axillary lymph node tissue. The CDR3 reads CASSLNRGGYTF. In DNA, the CDR3 is TGCGCCAGCAGCTTGAACAGGGGTGGCTACACCTTC. Variable domain in full (rest from reference TRBV5-1 and TRBJ1-2): KAGVTQTPRYLIKTRGQQVTLSCSPISGHRSVSWYQQTPGQGLQFLFEYFSETQRNKGNFPGRFSGRQFSNSRSEMNVSTLELGDSALYLCASSLNRGGYTFGSGTRLTVV.